The clone carrying this T cell receptor beta chain has a count of ten or more. Its antigen remains unknown. Staff drew approximately 9.7 milliliters of peripheral blood from each donor. Deletions cut 0 bases from V and 0 bases from J, with 3 bases between. This CDR3 has 13 amino acids. Germline V gene sequence: CDR1 SGHNT, CDR2 YYREEE (reference sequence). These data belong to a study of blood T cells in healthy people across ages. Findings and caveats of the study: More naive CD4+ cells and higher diversity were found in long-lived than in aged donors.

With a J-beta primer mix and a sample-barcoded 5' primer, a second PCR ran about 6 to 11 cycles. Tags on each cDNA molecule came from a template-switch adaptor with 12 random nucleotides. Sequencing of every sample gave 3 million or more CDR3-containing paired-end reads. Via MiXCR, TCRdb re-called the 5' RACE reads, giving one row per CDR3 protein. Of about 1.4 million distinct CDR3 sequences listed, almost 60% were seen once; the top ten hold 6.7%. This sequence joins TRBV5-4 and TRBJ1-2, with D uncertain. The sequencing sample was made of blood. This receptor was obtained from a man between 18 and 35 years old in good health. The CDR3 bases are TGTGCCAGCAGCTTGGACGCTAACTATGGCTACACCTTC. Its protein is CASSLDANYGYTF.